This paragraph covers one T cell receptor (beta chain) sequence. Its antigen specificity is not known. Base qualities were left out, and no much larger clone turns up one base away. This record comes from a study of T-cell memory formation after mild COVID-19 (dated by TCRdb to the early 2020s). Looking at the study overall: TCR sequence clusters from the two donors were found to be largely donor specific. The cohort was made up of two young adult volunteers, one female and one male, who were previously healthy. T-cell clones expanding and contracting after mild COVID-19 in two donors were tracked by longitudinal TCRalpha and TCRbeta repertoire sequencing. Points the paper makes about the study in general: Clones that contracted from day 15 to 85 showed balanced CD4/CD8 phenotypes, whereas a second wave of clones that expanded from day 15 to 37 leaned towards CD4+. Contracting CD4+ clones were located mainly in the CM and EM memory subsets, whereas CD8+ clones were found to be enriched in EMRA. The detection of some responding clones in pre-infection memory suggests that pre-existing cross-reactive memory T cells joined the SARS-CoV-2 response. Only two mild cases were covered in the study, and larger cohorts including severe cases with pre-infection samples were considered necessary. Whether the second-wave clones peaking on day 37 were SARS-CoV-2 specific was not confirmed.

Sequencing took place on an Illumina NovaSeq 6000. TCRalpha and TCRbeta cDNA libraries were built by 5'RACE with constant-segment primers, adding sample barcodes and unique molecular identifiers. Trizol reagent was used to extract RNA from every sample. Library amplification was performed in two PCR steps, and a second sample barcode and Illumina TruSeq adapters were introduced in the second step. Sequencing of libraries was performed on an Illumina NovaSeq with 2 x 150 bp paired-end reads. The source study handled its data this way. Demultiplexing of reads and collapsing into UMI-guided consensus sequences were performed with migec v1.2.7. With mixcr v2.1.11, UMI consensuses were aligned to TRA and TRB V and J templates and assembled into clonotypes. Clonotypes were classified as expanded or contracted when called significant by both edgeR and NoisET, with noise models trained on biological replicates. edgeR calls used a false discovery rate-adjusted p below 0.01 and a log2 fold-change threshold of 1. As an exploratory analysis of dynamics, max-normalized trajectories of the 1000 most abundant clonotypes were examined by PCA with hierarchical clustering. Each responding clone was given a CD4 or CD8 phenotype based on the CD4+ and CD8+ repertoires, which had been sequenced separately. TCRdb's own reprocessing of the public reads used fastp at Q25 and MiXCR and kept productive beta chains. Duplicate CDR3 protein sequences are folded into a single record with the most common DNA and genes. What appears here as the V and J calls and clone size reflects TCRdb's work, not the paper's. This sample is represented by 250,000 to 300,000 distinct CDR3 sequences; approximately 18% of them were singletons. The top ten hold roughly 24% of the sample.

At the junction V is shortened by 3 bases and J by 5 bases, with 15 bases in between. From the germline V gene (reference sequence), CDR1 is DFQATT and CDR2 is SNEGSKA. The CDR3 goes from the cysteine to the phenylalanine over 14 residues. Only CDR3 DNA remains: 42 bases, in frame from the first base. PBMCs were isolated by Ficoll-Paque density gradient centrifugation. The chain employs TRBV20-1 and TRBJ2-3; the best D guess is TRBD2, with 7 bases matching. Sequenced material: PBMCs or a T cell subset sorted from them (not recorded which). The sequence derives from a young man who had mild COVID-19 (a few samples of this study predate the infection). The sample titles of this study are shuffled in the database, so cell type and time point are left out; the donor was told from shared clones. CDR3 region: CSASGGGGIDTQYF. The sequence in DNA is TGCAGTGCTAGCGGGGGAGGGGGGATAGATACGCAGTATTTT.